What follows are 9 T cell receptor beta chains derived from one specimen sequenced in a study of T cell repertoires in cytomegalovirus infection. Their cognate antigens are unknown. Each CDR3 protein is one row after TCRdb ran MiXCR on the reads. Of tens of thousands of distinct CDR3 sequences in the sample, about 26% were seen once. Sequenced here: CD8+ T cells from cultured PBMCs, sampled from culture after CMV antigen stimulation. The receptor set was obtained from a human donor in good health (CMV status not recorded). Some clones in this sample may be carry-over from other donors' samples.

The V call is TRBV10-3, the J call TRBJ2-7; 13 bases line up with TRBD2. CDR3 length equals 16 residues. The J segment lost 1 base and the V segment lost 4 bases, leaving 4 bases of the junction unmatched. Germline values: CDR1 ENHRY, CDR2 SYGVKD. CDR3 in DNA: TGTGCCATCAGTGTAGGACTAGCGGGAGCTTCCTACGAGCAGTACTTC. Its protein product is CAISVGLAGASYEQYF.

This clonotype was counted ten times or more. This chain links TRBV7-8 with TRBJ1-1; maybe TRBD1 (6 bases). The V end was cut by 4 bases, the J end by 5 bases, with 17 bases between. The CDR3 extends over 15 amino acids. The germline gives CDR1 SGHVS, CDR2 FQNEAQ. The CDR3 is CASSSLGGAGTEAFF. CDR3 sequence (DNA): TGTGCCAGCAGCTCCTTGGGGGGGGCCGGTACTGAAGCTTTCTTT. Using reference TRBV7-8 and TRBJ1-1 for the parts outside the CDR3, the full variable domain is GAGVSQSPRYKVAKRGQDVALRCDPISGHVSLFWYQQALGQGPEFLTYFQNEAQLDKSGLPSDRFFAERPEGSVSTLKIQRTQQEDSAVYLCASSSLGGAGTEAFFGQGTRLTVV.

This clonotype has a handful of counts. The chain combines TRBV7-2 with TRBJ2-1; no reliable D call. The V gene lost 4 bases and the J gene lost 7 bases, with 17 bases spanning the gap. The germline V gene has CDR1 SGHTA and CDR2 FQGNSA. This CDR3 has 15 amino acids. The CDR3 region has the DNA TGTGCCAGCAGCTACAGAGAAAGAAACTTAAATGAGCAGTTCTTC. This translates into CASSYRERNLNEQFF. The full variable domain, with the rest looked up from reference TRBV7-2 and TRBJ2-1, is GAGVSQSPSNKVTEKGKDVELRCDPISGHTALYWYRQSLGQGLEFLIYFQGNSAPDKSGLPSDRFSAERTGGSVSTLTIQRTQQEDSAVYLCASSYRERNLNEQFFGPGTRLTVL.

This rearrangement joins TRBV6-2 or TRBV6-3 to TRBJ2-2, with TRBD2 matching over 11 bases. Germline V gives CDR1 MNHEY, CDR2 SVGEGT. This CDR3 is 16 amino acids long. With V trimmed by 4 bases and J by 6 bases, 7 bases remained unmatched. CDR3 sequence (DNA): TGTGCCAGCAGTTCTGAACTAGCGGGAGAGGCCGGGGAGCTGTTTTTT. It specifies CASSSELAGEAGELFF.

V gene TRBV7-9 combines with J gene TRBJ2-3, with 13 bases that match TRBD2. From germline, CDR1 is SEHNR and CDR2 FQNEAQ (reference sequence). V lost 4 bases to trimming and J lost 5 bases; unmatched junction nucleotides: 6. The CDR3 covers 16 residues. This CDR3 reads CASSSGLAGAEDTQYF. The DNA for the CDR3 is TGTGCCAGCAGCTCTGGACTAGCGGGAGCGGAAGATACGCAGTATTTT.

The V call is TRBV24-1, the J call TRBJ2-3, with 7 nucleotides matching TRBD2. Trimming at V came to 9 bases and at J to 1 base, leaving 6 bases not matched to a gene. Germline V CDR1 and CDR2: KGHDR, SFDVKD. CDR3 length: 14 amino acids. CDR3 amino acids: CATRERGGTDTQYF. CDR3 in DNA: TGTGCCACCCGAGAGCGGGGTGGCACAGATACGCAGTATTTT.

Remarks on this clonotype: A much larger clone differs from this one at a single base, so this may be a read error. The chain recombines TRBV12-3 or TRBV12-4 with TRBJ1-1, with D possibly being TRBD1 (6 bases). V lost 5 bases and J lost 2, with 12 bases in between. The CDR3 contains 14 residues. Here the CDR3 reads CASSGTTQNTEAFF. CDR3 in DNA: TGTGCCAGCAGTGGGACAACTCAAAACACTGAAGCTTTCTTT.

This CDR3 is CASSLLGTSGKYEQYF. For the CDR3, the DNA is TGTGCCAGCAGCCTTCTCGGGACTAGCGGGAAGTACGAGCAGTACTTC. This chain uses TRBV6-2 or TRBV6-3 with TRBJ2-7, with 13 bases that match TRBD2. The CDR3 has 16 residues. V lost 6 bases and J lost 4; bases outside the gene matches: 9. CDR1 MNHEY and CDR2 SVGEGT come from the germline V gene.

As concerns this clonotype: This may be a read error, as it is one base from a much larger clone. The V and J genes are TRBV12-3 or TRBV12-4 and TRBJ2-2, with 10 bases fitting TRBD1. V dropped 7 bases and J dropped 6; count of bases not matched to a gene: 8. The length of the CDR3 is 15 residues. CDR3 nucleotides: TGTGCCAGCACTGGCGGAGACAGGGGGCCCGGGGAGCTGTTTTTT. It translates to CASTGGDRGPGELFF.